This T cell receptor (beta chain) was documented in a study of beta chain features in type 1 diabetes. Looking at the study overall: Analysis included about 110 million sorted cells drawn from all samples.

This clone came up a few times. Its antigen is not known. Findings of the study overall: Moderately but significantly shorter TCRB CDR3s were found in Type 1 diabetes patients in all four CD4+ subsets. A PCR bias possibly favoring shorter templates would apply equally to patients and controls.

Every bit of the isolated RNA underwent reverse transcription, so sequencing read expressed TCRB transcripts. The method was immunoSEQ multiplex PCR; TCRdb's version includes in-frame clones alone and lacks a portion of them. The repertoire consists of roughly 500,000 clones, with over 25% occurring once and the leading ten covering around 0.065%. It was one heparinised blood draw, averaging around 120 mL, that each donor gave. Sequencing was carried out using naive CD4+ T cells from blood. The sequence was obtained from a man aged 18 to 30 in good health.

As DNA, the CDR3 is TGCAGCGTTGAACGGGGGAGCGGGACCCAGTACTTC. Translating it yields CSVERGSGTQYF. The chain couples TRBV29-1 to TRBJ2-5; a weak D match, TRBD2 (6 bases). V lost 2 bases, J lost 7 bases, and 11 bases lay in between. The CDR3 covers 12 residues. CDR1 is SQVTM and CDR2 is ANQGSEA in the germline V gene.